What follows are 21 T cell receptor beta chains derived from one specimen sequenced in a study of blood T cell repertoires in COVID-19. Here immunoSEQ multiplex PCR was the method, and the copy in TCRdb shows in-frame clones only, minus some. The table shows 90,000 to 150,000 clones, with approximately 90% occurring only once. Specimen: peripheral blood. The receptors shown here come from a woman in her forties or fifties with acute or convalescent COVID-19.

CDR3 amino acids: CASSLTGTTYEQYF. DNA for the CDR3: TGCGCCAGCAGTTTAACCGGGACAACTTACGAGCAGTACTTC. The chain carries TRBV5-1 and TRBJ2-7, with D possibly being TRBD1 (6 bases). V was shortened by 5 bases and J by 4 bases, with 16 bases between the two germline ends. The CDR3 loop spans 14 amino acids. The germline CDR1 and CDR2 sequences are SGHRS and YFSETQ.

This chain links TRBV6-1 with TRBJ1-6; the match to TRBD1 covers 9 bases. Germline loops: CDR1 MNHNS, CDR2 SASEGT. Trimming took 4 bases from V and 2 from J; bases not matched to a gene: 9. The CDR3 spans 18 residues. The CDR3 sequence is CASSGDRVSTAYNSPLHF. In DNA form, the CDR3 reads TGTGCCAGCAGTGGGGACAGGGTTTCTACGGCCTATAATTCACCCCTCCACTTT.

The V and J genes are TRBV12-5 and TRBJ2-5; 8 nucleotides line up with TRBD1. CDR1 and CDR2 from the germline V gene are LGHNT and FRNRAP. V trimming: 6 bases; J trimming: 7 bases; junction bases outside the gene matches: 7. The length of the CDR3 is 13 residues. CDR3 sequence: CASGGQEGRTQYF. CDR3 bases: TGTGCTAGTGGGGGACAGGAGGGTCGGACCCAGTACTTC.

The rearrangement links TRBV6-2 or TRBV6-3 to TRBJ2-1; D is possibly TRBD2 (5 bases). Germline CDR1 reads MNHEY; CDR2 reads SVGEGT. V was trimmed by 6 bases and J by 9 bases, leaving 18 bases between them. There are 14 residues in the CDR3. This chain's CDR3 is CASSRSQATSEQFF. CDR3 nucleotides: TGTGCCAGCAGCCGGAGTCAGGCAACTAGTGAGCAGTTCTTC.

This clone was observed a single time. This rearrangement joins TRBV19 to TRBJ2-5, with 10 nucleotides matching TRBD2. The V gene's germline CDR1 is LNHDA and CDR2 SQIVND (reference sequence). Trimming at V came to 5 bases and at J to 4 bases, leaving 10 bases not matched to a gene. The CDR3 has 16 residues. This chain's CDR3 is CASSQSGGAIGETQYF. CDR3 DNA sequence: TGTGCCAGTAGTCAGAGCGGGGGGGCCATTGGAGAGACCCAGTACTTC.

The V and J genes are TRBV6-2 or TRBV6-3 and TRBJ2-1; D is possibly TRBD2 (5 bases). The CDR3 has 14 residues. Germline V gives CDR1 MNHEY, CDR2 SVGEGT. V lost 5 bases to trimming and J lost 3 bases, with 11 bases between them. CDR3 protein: CASSQRTDYNEQFF. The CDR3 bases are TGTGCCAGCAGTCAAAGGACTGACTACAATGAGCAGTTCTTC.

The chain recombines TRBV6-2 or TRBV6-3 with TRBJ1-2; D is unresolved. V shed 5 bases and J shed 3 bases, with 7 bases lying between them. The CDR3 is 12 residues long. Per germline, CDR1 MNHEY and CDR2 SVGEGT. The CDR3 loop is CASSPRDYGYTF. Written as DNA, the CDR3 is TGTGCCAGCAGTCCAAGAGACTATGGCTACACCTTC.

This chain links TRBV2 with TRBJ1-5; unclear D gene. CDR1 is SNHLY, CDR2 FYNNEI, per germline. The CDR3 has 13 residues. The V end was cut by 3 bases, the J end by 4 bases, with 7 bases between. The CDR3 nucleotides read TGTGCCAGCAGTGATGGGCAGAATCAGCCCCAGCATTTT. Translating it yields CASSDGQNQPQHF.

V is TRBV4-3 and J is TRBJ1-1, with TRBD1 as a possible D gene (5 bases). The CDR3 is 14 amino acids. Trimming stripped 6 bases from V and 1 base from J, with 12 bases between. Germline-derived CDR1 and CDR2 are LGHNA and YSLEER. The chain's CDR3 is CASSFSGGNTEAFF. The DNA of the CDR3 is TGCGCCAGCAGTTTCTCGGGGGGGAACACTGAAGCTTTCTTT.

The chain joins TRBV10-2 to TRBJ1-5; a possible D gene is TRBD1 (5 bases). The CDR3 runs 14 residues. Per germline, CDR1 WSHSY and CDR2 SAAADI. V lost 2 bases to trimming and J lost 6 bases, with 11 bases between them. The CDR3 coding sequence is TGCGCCAGCAGTGAGACCGGGGGACCTCAGCCCCAGCATTTT. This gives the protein CASSETGGPQPQHF.

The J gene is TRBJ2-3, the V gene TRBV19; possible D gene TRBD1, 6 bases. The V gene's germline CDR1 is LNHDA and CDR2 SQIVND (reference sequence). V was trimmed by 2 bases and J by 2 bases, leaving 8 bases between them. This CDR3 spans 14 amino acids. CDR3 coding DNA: TGTGCCAGTAGTATAAACAGGGCCACAGATACGCAGTATTTT. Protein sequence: CASSINRATDTQYF.

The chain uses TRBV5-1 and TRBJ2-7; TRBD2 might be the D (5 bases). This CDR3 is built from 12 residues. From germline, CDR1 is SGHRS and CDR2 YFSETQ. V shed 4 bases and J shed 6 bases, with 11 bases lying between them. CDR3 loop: CASSLGLGEQYF. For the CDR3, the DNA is TGCGCCAGCAGCCTTGGACTTGGCGAGCAGTACTTC.

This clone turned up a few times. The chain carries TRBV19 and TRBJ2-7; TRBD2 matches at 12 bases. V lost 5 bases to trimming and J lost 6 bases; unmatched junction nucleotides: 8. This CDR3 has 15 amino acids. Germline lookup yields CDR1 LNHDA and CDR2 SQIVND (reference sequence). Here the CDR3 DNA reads TGTGCCAGTAGTCCTAGCGGGGGGGCCCCTGGCGAGCAGTACTTC. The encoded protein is CASSPSGGAPGEQYF.

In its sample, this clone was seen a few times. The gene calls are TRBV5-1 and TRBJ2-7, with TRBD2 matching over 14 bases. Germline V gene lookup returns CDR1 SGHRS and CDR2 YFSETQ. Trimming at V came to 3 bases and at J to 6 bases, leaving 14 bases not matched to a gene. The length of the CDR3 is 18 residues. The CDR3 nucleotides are TGCGCCAGCAGCTATTACATGGGACTAGCGGGAGATAAGGTCGAGCAGTACTTC. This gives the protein CASSYYMGLAGDKVEQYF.

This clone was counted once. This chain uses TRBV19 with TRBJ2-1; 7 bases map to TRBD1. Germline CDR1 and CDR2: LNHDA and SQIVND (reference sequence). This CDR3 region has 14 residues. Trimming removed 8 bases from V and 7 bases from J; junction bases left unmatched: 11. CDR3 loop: CASRDSYPRNEQFF. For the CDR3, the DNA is TGTGCCAGTCGGGACAGCTATCCTAGAAATGAGCAGTTCTTC.

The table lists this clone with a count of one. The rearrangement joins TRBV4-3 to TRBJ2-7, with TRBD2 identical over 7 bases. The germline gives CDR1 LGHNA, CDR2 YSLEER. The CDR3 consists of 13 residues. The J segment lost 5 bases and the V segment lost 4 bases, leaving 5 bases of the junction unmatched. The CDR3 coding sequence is TGCGCCAGCAGCCTCGCGGGAGAAAACGAGCAGTACTTC. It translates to CASSLAGENEQYF.

This chain's CDR3 is CASSFSGGTDTQYF. DNA for the CDR3: TGTGCCAGCAGCTTCTCAGGGGGGACAGATACGCAGTATTTT. The chain combines TRBV11-3 with TRBJ2-3; TRBD1 might be the D (7 bases). Trimming cost V 3 bases and J 3 bases, with 10 bases left between them. Germline-derived CDR1 and CDR2 are SGHNT and YENEEA. This CDR3 comprises 14 residues. The variable domain in full, with the rest retrieved from reference TRBV11-3 and TRBJ2-3, is EAGVVQSPRYKIIEKKQPVAFWCNPISGHNTLYWYLQNLGQGPELLIRYENEEAVDDSQLPKDRFSAERLKGVDSTLKIQPAELGDSAVYLCASSFSGGTDTQYFGPGTRLTVL.

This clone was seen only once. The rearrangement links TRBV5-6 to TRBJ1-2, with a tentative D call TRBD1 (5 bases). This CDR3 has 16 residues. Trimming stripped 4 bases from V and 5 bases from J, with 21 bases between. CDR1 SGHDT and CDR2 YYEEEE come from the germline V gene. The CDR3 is CASSQPTGPIVYGYTF. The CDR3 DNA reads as TGTGCCAGCAGCCAACCTACAGGTCCCATCGTATATGGCTACACCTTC. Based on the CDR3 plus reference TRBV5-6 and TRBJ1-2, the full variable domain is DAGVTQSPTHLIKTRGQQVTLRCSPKSGHDTVSWYQQALGQGPQFIFQYYEEEERQRGNFPDRFSGHQFPNYSSELNVNALLLGDSALYLCASSQPTGPIVYGYTFGSGTRLTVV.

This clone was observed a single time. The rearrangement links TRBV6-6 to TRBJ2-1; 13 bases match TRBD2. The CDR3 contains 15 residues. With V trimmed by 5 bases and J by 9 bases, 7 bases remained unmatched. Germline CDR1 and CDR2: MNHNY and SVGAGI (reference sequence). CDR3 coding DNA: TGTGCCAGCAGTCTCGGGACTAGCGGGAAGACTGAGCAGTTCTTC. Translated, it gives CASSLGTSGKTEQFF.

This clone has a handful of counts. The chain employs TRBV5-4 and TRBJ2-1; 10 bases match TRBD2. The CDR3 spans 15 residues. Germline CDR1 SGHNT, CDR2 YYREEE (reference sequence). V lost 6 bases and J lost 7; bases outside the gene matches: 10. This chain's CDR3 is CASTSGGAGDNEQFF. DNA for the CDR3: TGTGCCAGCACGAGCGGGGGGGCCGGTGATAATGAGCAGTTCTTC.

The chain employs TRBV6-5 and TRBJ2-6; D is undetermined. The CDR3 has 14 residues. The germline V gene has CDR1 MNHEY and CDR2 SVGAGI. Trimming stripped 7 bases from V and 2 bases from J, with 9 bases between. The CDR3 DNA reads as TGTGCCAGCACCCAAAGCGCTGGGGCCAACGTCCTGACTTTC. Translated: CASTQSAGANVLTF.